Described below is a single TCR beta chain sequence and its context. Its antigen is as yet unknown. The table came from immunoSEQ multiplex PCR; TCRdb's copy has only in-frame clones and leaves some out. The table lists approximately 22,000 clones, almost 96% of them singletons. From germline, CDR1 is SNHLY and CDR2 FYNNEI. The germline V and J ends were trimmed by 1 base and 0 bases, with 5 bases remaining between them. The length of the CDR3 is 14 residues. These data are taken from a study of regulatory and conventional T cells in RAG deficiency. Broader study findings: In Omenn syndrome, Treg and Tconv repertoires overlapped >85%.

Genomic DNA came from blood conventional CD4+ T cells gated CD25-low CD127-high. These same records also appear under a second study, on regulatory T cells. From that study: The primer mix had 52 TRBV and 13 TRBJ primers. Regulatory T cells showed the strongest V-J pair restriction and V/J gene skewing among patient repertoires.

Sequencing was carried out using CD25- CD4+ T cells sorted from blood. The chain joins TRBV2 to TRBJ2-3, with no clear D. This TCR was sampled from a human donor in good health. The CDR3 sequence is CASSEDGSTDTQYF. For the CDR3, the DNA is TGTGCCAGCAGTGAAGACGGGAGCACAGATACGCAGTATTTT.